The entry below gives a single TCR beta chain sequence along with its context. The target of this receptor is not known. Nothing much larger sits one base from this clone, and base qualities are not available. These data originate in a study of blood T cells in healthy people across ages (dated by TCRdb to between 2014 and 2017). Regarding the research as a whole: Template switching captured roughly one uniquely barcoded TCR beta cDNA molecule per two T cells in model experiments. Age-related changes in TCR beta repertoire diversity were measured in the study by deep sequencing normalized with unique cDNA molecular identifiers. The donors were divided into four age groups: young (average about 15 years), middle-aged (over 35), aged (approximately 59) and long-lived (nearly 85). To avoid experimental bias, donors of different ages were spread randomly across the sequencing lanes. Two additional independent replicas of 1 million unique cDNA reads from the same blood draw were analyzed for two donors (one aged 18 to 30 and one aged 80 or older).

CDR3 length: 15 amino acids, cysteine to phenylalanine. Of all the DNA, just the CDR3 is kept, 45 bases in frame from base 1. The germline V gene sets CDR1 to SQVTM and CDR2 to ANQGSEA. V and J lose 3 bases and 0 bases, and a span of 12 bases separates them. Beyond this particular receptor, the publication reports: As age increased, observed TCR beta diversity per million T cells dropped in a roughly linear way, and a significant reduction was already evident by age 40. Conclusive comparison of naive and antigen-experienced compartments was prevented by the profiling of bulk unsorted PBMCs. Compared with the aged group, the long-lived group had more naive CD4+ T cells, fewer expanded clones and increased TCR diversity, a pattern suggesting age selection. Because donor CMV infection status was unknown, age-related changes in expanded clonotypes were potentially confounded. Estimates of total diversity based on one million sequenced T cells were considered lower bounds and underestimates. A strong correlation was found between observed TCR beta diversity and the percentage of naive T cells measured by flow cytometry.

Library preparation used 5' RACE. For sequencing, an Illumina HiSeq 2500 was employed. A second about 7 to 11 cycle PCR used a sample-barcoded 5' primer and a J-beta primer mix. A unique molecular identifier was introduced onto each TCR beta cDNA molecule by a template-switch 5' adaptor carrying 12 random nucleotides. At least 2.5 million CDR3-containing paired-end reads were obtained from each sample. First-strand cDNA was synthesized from all RNA with the Mint cDNA synthesis kit, primed by a TRBC-specific oligonucleotide. Following uracil-DNA glycosylase treatment, a first 18-cycle PCR with universal primers M1SS and BC2_uni_R was performed on all cDNA. Per the authors' processing: Each sample was normalized by randomly selecting 1 million high-quality reads, each carrying a distinct molecular identifier. Reads sharing molecular identifiers were discarded rather than binned into consensus sequences. MiTCR, set to a Q25 quality threshold and the strictest error-elimination algorithm, was used for CDR3 identification, clonotype clustering and error correction. A nonparametric unseen species model with Euler transformation was used to estimate lower-bound total TCR beta diversity. TCRdb reprocessing: public reads trimmed at Q25 with fastp, clones called with MiXCR, in-frame beta chains kept. Identical CDR3 proteins give one entry, which carries the most common genes and DNA. These V and J calls derive from TCRdb rather than the authors' analysis. This sample gives about 1.4 million distinct CDR3 sequences in total; roughly 59% of them show up just once. 6.7% of the sample is held by the ten biggest clonotypes.

Systemically healthy Caucasian individuals from Russia, about 38 in total and aged about 6 to 100 years, were included as donors. Approximately 10 milliliters of peripheral blood were collected from each donor into EDTA-treated Vacutainer tubes. Ficoll-Paque density-gradient centrifugation was used to isolate PBMCs, with at least 7 million per sample. Total RNA was extracted from PBMCs with Trizol reagent, with at least 5.5 micrograms obtained per sample. The percentages of naive CD45RAhigh/CD27high T cells were determined by flow cytometry on a PBMC aliquot from every donor. This clonotype originated in a man between 18 and 35 years old in good health. The specimen sequenced was blood. The chain couples TRBV29-1 to TRBJ2-1, and possibly TRBD1, on 6 matching bases. Here the CDR3 is given as CSVESRGSSYNEQFF. The nucleotide sequence reads TGCAGCGTTGAGTCAAGGGGGAGCTCCTACAATGAGCAGTTCTTC.